This T cell receptor (beta chain) came from a study of blood T cell repertoires in COVID-19. Data came from immunoSEQ multiplex PCR; TCRdb stores just in-frame clones and leaves some out. The sample lists 350,000 to 500,000 clones, over 85% occurring once. This clonotype was obtained from a man in his late teens or twenties with COVID-19, enrolled during active disease. Sequenced material: peripheral blood.

The CDR3 region has the DNA TGTGCCAGCAGCTCCTCGGGATCCCGCTCCTACGAGCAGTACTTC. It codes for CASSSSGSRSYEQYF. The V and J genes are TRBV13 and TRBJ2-7; the D gene is possibly TRBD2 (5 bases). This CDR3 has 15 residues. Germline V gene lookup returns CDR1 PRHDT and CDR2 FYEKMQ (reference sequence). V gave up 4 bases and J gave up 0 bases, with 13 bases separating them.